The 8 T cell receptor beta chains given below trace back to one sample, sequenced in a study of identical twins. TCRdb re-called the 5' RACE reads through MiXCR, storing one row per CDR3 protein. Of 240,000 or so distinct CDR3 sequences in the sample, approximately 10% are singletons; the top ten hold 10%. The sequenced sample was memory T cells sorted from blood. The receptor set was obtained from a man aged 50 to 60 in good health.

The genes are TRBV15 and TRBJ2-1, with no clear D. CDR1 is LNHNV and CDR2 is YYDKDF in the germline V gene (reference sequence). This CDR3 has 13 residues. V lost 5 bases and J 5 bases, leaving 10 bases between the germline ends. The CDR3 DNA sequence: TGTGCCACCAGCCGAAACAACGACAATGAGCAGTTCTTC. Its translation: CATSRNNDNEQFF.

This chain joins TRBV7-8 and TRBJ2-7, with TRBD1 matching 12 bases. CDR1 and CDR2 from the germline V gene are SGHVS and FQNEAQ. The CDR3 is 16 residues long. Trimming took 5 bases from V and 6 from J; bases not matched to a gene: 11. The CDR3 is CASSRNPGTGGGEQYF. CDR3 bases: TGTGCCAGCAGCCGAAACCCCGGGACAGGGGGCGGCGAGCAGTACTTC.

This chain's CDR3 is CASSEAMRSNQETQYF. The CDR3 DNA reads as TGTGCCAGCAGTGAAGCGATGCGGAGCAACCAAGAGACCCAGTACTTC. V usage is TRBV6-1 and J usage is TRBJ2-5; D gene unclear. The CDR3 length is 16 residues. In germline, CDR1 is MNHNS, CDR2 SASEGT. Trimming cost V 0 bases and J 0 bases, with 11 bases left between them.

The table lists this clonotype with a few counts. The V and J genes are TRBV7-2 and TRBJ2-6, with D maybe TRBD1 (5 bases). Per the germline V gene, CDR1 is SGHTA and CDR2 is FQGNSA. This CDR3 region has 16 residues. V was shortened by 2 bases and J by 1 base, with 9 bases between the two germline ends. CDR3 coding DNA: TGTGCCAGCAGCTTATGGGCAGGGTCTGGGGCCAACGTCCTGACTTTC. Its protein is CASSLWAGSGANVLTF.

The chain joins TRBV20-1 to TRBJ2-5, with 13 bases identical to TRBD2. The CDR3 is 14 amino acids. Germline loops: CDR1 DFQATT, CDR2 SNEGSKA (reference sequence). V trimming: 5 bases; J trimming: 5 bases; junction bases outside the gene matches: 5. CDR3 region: CSALTSGRSETQYF. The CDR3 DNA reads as TGCAGTGCTCTGACTAGCGGGAGGAGCGAGACCCAGTACTTC.

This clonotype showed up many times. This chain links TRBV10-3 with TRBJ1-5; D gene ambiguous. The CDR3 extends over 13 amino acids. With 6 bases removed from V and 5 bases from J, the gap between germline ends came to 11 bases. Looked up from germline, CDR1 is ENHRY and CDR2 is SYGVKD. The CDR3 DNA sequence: TGTGCCATCAGCCCCTCGGAGGATCAGCCCCAGCATTTT. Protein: CAISPSEDQPQHF.

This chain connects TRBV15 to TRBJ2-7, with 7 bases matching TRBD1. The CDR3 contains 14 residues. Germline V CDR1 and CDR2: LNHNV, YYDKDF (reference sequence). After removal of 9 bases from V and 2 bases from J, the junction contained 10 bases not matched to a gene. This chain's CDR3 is CATAPGQQAYEQYF. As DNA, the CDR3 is TGTGCCACAGCTCCGGGACAGCAGGCCTACGAGCAGTACTTC.

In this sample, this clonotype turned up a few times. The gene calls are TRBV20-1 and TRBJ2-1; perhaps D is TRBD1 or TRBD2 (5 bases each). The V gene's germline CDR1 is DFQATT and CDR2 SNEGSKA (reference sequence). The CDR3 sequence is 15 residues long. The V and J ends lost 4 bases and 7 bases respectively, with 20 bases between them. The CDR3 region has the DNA TGCAGTGCTATAAGGTTTCGGGACGGATCGAATGAGCAGTTCTTC. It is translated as CSAIRFRDGSNEQFF.